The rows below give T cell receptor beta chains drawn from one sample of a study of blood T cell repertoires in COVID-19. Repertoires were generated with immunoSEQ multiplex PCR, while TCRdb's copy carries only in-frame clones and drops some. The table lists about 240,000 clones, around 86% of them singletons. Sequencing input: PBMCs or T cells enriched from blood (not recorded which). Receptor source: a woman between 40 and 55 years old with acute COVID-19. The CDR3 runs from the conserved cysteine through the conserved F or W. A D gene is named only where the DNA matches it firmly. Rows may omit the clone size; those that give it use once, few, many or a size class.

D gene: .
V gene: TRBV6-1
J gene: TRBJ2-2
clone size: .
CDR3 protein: CASSEVRSGTGELFF
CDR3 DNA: TGTGCCAGCAGTGAAGTTAGGTCGGGGACCGGGGAGCTGTTTTTT

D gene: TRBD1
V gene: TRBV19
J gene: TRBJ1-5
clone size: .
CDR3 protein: CASSEGAGPQHF
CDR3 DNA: TGTGCCAGTAGTGAGGGGGCCGGTCCCCAGCATTTT

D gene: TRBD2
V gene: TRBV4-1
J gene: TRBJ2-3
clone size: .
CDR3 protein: CASSQQLAGGGDTQYF
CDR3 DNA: TGCGCCAGCAGCCAACAACTAGCGGGAGGAGGTGATACGCAGTATTTT

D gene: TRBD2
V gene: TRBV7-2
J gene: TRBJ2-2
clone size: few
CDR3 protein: CASSSAGGTGELFF
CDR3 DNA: TGTGCCAGCAGCTCAGCGGGGGGCACCGGGGAGCTGTTTTTT

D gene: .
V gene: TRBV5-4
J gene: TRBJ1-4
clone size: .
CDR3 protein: CASSPGTLNEKLFF
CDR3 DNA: TGTGCCAGCAGCCCCGGGACTCTTAATGAAAAACTGTTTTTT

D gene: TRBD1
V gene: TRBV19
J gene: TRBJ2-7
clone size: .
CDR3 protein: CASSTLPGQGYHEQYF
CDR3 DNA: TGTGCCAGTAGTACGCTACCGGGACAGGGGTATCACGAGCAGTACTTC

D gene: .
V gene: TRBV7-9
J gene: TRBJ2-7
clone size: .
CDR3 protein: CATNSIFYEQYF
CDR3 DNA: TGTGCCACCAACAGCATATTCTACGAGCAGTACTTC

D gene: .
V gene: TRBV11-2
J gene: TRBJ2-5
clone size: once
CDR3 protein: CASSLGIRETQYF
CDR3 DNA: TGTGCCAGCAGCTTAGGTATTCGGGAGACCCAGTACTTC

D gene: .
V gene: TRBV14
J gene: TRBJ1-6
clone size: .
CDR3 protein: CASSQDLQGLDSPLHF
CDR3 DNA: TGTGCCAGCAGCCAAGATTTGCAGGGGCTGGATTCACCCCTCCACTTT

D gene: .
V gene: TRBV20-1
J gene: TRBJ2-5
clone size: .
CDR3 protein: CSASWDLGETQYF
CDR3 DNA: TGCAGTGCTAGTTGGGACTTGGGAGAGACCCAGTACTTC

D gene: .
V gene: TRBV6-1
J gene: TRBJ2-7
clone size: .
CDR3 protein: CATKHRALSYEQYF
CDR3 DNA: TGTGCCACCAAGCACAGGGCCCTATCTTACGAGCAGTACTTC

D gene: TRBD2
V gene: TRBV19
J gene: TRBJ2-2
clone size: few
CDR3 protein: CASSIVGTSGRGETPGELFF
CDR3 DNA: TGTGCCAGTAGTATAGTCGGGACTAGCGGGAGGGGGGAAACACCCGGGGAGCTGTTTTTT

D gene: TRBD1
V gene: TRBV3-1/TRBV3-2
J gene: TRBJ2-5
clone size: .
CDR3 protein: CASSQGDRGRGETQYF
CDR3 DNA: TGTGCCAGCAGCCAGGGGGACAGGGGGCGCGGAGAGACCCAGTACTTC

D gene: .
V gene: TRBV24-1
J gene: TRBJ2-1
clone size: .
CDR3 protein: CATSDAQGSSINEQFF
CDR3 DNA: TGTGCCACCAGTGATGCGCAGGGAAGCTCTATCAATGAGCAGTTCTTC

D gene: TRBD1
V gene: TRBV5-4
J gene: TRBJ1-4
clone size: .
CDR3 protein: CASSPRQGKNEKLFF
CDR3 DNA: TGTGCCAGCAGTCCCCGACAGGGGAAAAATGAAAAACTGTTTTTT

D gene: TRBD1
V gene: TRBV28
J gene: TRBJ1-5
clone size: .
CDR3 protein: CASSPRQGGNQPQHF
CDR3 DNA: TGTGCCAGCAGCCCTCGACAGGGGGGCAATCAGCCCCAGCATTTT

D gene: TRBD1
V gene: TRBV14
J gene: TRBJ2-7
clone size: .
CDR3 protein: CASSPGYGGTGAHEQYF
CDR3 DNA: TGTGCCAGCAGCCCAGGGTATGGGGGGACAGGGGCCCACGAGCAGTACTTC

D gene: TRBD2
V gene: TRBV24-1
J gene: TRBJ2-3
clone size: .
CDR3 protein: CATSELAGSTDTQYF
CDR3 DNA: TGTGCCACCAGTGAATTAGCGGGAAGCACAGATACGCAGTATTTT

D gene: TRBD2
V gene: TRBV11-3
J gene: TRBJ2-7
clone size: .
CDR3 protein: CASSLGGGSRYEQYF
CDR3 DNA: TGTGCCAGCAGCTTAGGTGGCGGGAGTAGGTACGAGCAGTACTTC

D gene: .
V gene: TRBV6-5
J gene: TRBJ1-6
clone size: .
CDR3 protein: CASSRGLESPLHF
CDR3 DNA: TGTGCCAGCTCGAGGGGGTTGGAATCACCCCTCCACTTT

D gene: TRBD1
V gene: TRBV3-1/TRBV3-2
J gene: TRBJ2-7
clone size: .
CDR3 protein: CASSQDAGQGAYEQYF
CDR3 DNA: TGTGCCAGCAGCCAAGACGCTGGACAGGGGGCCTACGAGCAGTACTTC

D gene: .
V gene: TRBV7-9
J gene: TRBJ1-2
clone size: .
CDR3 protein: CASTFTGVEDGYTF
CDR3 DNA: TGTGCCAGCACGTTTACGGGAGTGGAGGATGGCTACACCTTC

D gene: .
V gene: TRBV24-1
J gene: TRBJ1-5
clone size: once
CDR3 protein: CATSDGGGYQPQHF
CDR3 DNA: TGTGCCACCAGTGATGGGGGGGGCTATCAGCCCCAGCATTTT

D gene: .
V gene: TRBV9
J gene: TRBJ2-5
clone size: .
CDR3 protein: CASSSSQETQYF
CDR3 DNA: TGTGCCAGTTCTAGCTCCCAAGAGACCCAGTACTTC

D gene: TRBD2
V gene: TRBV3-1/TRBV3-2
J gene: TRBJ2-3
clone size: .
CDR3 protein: CASSQAPQAGLAF
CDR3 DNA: TGTGCCAGCAGCCAAGCCCCCCAAGCGGGACTAGCCTTT

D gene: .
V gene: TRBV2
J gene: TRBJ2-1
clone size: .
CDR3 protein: CASSDYLAETNAYNEQFF
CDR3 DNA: TGTGCCAGCAGTGATTATCTAGCTGAGACTAACGCCTACAATGAGCAGTTCTTC

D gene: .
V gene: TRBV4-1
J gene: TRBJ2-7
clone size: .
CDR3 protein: CASSHTGASYEQYF
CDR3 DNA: TGCGCCAGCAGCCATACGGGAGCGAGCTACGAGCAGTACTTC

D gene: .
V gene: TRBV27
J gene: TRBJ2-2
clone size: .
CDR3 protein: CATREQGWIGELFF
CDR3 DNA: TGTGCCACCAGAGAGCAGGGGTGGATCGGGGAGCTGTTTTTT

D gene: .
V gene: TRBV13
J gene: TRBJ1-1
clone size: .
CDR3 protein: CASSLGERSTEAFF
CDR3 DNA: TGTGCCAGCAGCTTAGGCGAGCGGAGCACTGAAGCTTTCTTT

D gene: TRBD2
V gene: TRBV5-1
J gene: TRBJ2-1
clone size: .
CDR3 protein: CASSFRGLAGGLVGRHINEQFF
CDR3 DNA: TGCGCCAGCAGCTTCCGGGGACTAGCGGGAGGGCTAGTAGGAAGGCACATCAATGAGCAGTTCTTC

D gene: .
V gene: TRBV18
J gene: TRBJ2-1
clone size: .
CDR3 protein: CASSPEVGGYNEQFF
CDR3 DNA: TGTGCCAGCTCACCAGAGGTAGGAGGTTACAATGAGCAGTTCTTC

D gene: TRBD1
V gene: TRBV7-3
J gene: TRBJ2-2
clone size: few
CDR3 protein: CASSQTGGTGELFF
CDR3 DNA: TGTGCCAGCAGCCAAACAGGGGGCACCGGGGAGCTGTTTTTT

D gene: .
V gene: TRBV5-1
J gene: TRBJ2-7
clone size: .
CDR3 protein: CASSSASGDSYEQYF
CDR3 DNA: TGCGCCAGCAGCTCGGCGAGCGGCGACTCCTACGAGCAGTACTTC

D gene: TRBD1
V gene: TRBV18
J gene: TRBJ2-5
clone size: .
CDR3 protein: CASSPLSGTGYQETQYF
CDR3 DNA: TGTGCCAGCTCACCTCTCTCCGGGACAGGGTACCAAGAGACCCAGTACTTC

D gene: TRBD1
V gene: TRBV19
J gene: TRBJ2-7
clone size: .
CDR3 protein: CASSVQGKSYEQYF
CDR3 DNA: TGTGCCAGTAGTGTACAGGGGAAGAGCTACGAGCAGTACTTC

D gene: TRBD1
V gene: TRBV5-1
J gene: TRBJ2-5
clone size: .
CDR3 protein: CASSPGQGEGYAGTQYF
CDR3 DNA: TGCGCCAGCAGTCCAGGACAGGGGGAAGGTTACGCCGGGACCCAGTACTTC

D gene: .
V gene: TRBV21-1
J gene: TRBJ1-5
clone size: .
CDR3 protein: CASSKFGRTASNQPQHF
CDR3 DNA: TGTGCCAGCAGCAAGTTCGGGAGGACAGCTAGCAATCAGCCCCAGCATTTT

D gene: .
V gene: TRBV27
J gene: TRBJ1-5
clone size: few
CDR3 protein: CASSLTGNQPQHF
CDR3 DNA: TGTGCCAGCAGTTTAACGGGCAATCAGCCCCAGCATTTT

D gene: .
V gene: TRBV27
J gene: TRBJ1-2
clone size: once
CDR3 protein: CASSSPIRGSNYGYTF
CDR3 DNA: TGTGCCAGCAGTTCCCCAATTAGGGGATCTAACTATGGCTACACCTTC

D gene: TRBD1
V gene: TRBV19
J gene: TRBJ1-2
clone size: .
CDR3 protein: CASSLGGQGARAYGYTF
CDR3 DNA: TGTGCCAGTAGCCTCGGGGGACAGGGGGCGCGAGCCTATGGCTACACCTTC

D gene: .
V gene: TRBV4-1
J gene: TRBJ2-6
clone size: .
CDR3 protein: CASSQGLSLSGANVLTF
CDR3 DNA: TGCGCCAGCAGCCAGGGACTTTCCCTCTCTGGGGCCAACGTCCTGACTTTC

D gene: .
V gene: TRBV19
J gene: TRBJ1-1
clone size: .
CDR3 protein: CASSILERGHTEAFF
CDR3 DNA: TGTGCCAGTAGTATATTAGAACGGGGTCACACTGAAGCTTTCTTT

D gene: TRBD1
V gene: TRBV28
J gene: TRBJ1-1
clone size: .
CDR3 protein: CASSSPPTGVGSRETEAFF
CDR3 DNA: TGTGCCAGCAGTTCCCCCCCCACAGGGGTAGGGAGTCGCGAAACTGAAGCTTTCTTT

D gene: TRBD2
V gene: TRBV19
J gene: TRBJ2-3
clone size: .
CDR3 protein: CASSMGMVIGLAGPDTQYF
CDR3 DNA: TGTGCCAGTAGTATGGGGATGGTTATCGGACTAGCGGGTCCTGATACGCAGTATTTT

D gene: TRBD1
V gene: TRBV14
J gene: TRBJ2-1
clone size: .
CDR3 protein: CASSPDRARGSYNEQFF
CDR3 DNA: TGTGCCAGCAGCCCGGACAGGGCCCGAGGGTCCTACAATGAGCAGTTCTTC

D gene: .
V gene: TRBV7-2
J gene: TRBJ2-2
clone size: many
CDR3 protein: CASSLALTGELFF
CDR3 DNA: TGTGCCAGCAGCTTAGCTCTCACCGGGGAGCTGTTTTTT

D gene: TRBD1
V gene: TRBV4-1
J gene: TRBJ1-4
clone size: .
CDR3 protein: CASSQAQTGSNEKLFF
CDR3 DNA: TGCGCCAGCAGCCAAGCCCAGACAGGGTCTAATGAAAAACTGTTTTTT

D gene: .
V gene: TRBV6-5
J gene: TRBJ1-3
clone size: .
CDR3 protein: CASSRDSGNTIYF
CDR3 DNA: TGTGCCAGCAGCCGGGACTCTGGAAACACCATATATTTT

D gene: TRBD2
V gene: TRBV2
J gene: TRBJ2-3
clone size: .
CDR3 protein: CASSSNIAGGVDTQYF
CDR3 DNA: TGTGCCAGCAGCTCAAATATAGCGGGAGGGGTGGATACGCAGTATTTT